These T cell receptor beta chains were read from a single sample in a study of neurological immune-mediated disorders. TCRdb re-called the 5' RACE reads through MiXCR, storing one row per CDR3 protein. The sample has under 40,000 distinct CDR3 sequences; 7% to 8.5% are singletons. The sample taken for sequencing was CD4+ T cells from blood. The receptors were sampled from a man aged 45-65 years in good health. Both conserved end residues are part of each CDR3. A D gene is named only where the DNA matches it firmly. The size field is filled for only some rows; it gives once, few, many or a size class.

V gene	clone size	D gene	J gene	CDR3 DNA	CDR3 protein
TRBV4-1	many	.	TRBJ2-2	TGCGCCAGCAGCTCCCGCCACCCTGGGGCTAGCGAAAACACCGGGGAGCTGTTTTTT	CASSSRHPGASENTGELFF
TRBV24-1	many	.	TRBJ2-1	TGTGCCACCAGTGATTTACGGTCTGGGGACTACAATGAGCAGTTCTTC	CATSDLRSGDYNEQFF
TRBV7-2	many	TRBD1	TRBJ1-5	TGTGCCAGCAGCCTAGAAAGACAGGGCTCAGGGCCCCAGCATTTT	CASSLERQGSGPQHF
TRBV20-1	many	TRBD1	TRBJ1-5	TGCAGTGCTAGAACAGGGGCGACCAATCAGCCCCAGCATTTT	CSARTGATNQPQHF
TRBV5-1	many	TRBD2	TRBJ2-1	TGCGCCAGCAGCTTGTGGCGCGGGGGCTCCTACAATGAGCAGTTCTTC	CASSLWRGGSYNEQFF
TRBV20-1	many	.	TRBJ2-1	TGCAGTGCTAGGTCCCAGGGGACCTACAATGAGCAGTTCTTC	CSARSQGTYNEQFF
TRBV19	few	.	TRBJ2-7	TGTGCCAGTAGTAAGGGGCAGTTCGAGCAGTACTTC	CASSKGQFEQYF
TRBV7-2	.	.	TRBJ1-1	TGTGCCAGCAGCCCTTACCGGGAATTCATGAACACTGAAGCTTTCTTT	CASSPYREFMNTEAFF
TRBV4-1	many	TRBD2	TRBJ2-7	TGCGCCAGCAGCCCGGCTAGCGGGAGCTCCTACGAGCAGTACTTC	CASSPASGSSYEQYF
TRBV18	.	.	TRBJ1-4	TGTGCCAGCTCACCGGAGTTCGGGGAAAAACTGTTTTTT	CASSPEFGEKLFF
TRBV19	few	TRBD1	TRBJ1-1	TGTGCCAGTAGTAAAAGACAGGGCTTGGGAAACACTGAAGCTTTCTTT	CASSKRQGLGNTEAFF
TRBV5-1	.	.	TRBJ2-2	TGCGCCAGTAGCGAGGGGAGAGGCGGAAACGGGGAGCTGTTTTTT	CASSEGRGGNGELFF